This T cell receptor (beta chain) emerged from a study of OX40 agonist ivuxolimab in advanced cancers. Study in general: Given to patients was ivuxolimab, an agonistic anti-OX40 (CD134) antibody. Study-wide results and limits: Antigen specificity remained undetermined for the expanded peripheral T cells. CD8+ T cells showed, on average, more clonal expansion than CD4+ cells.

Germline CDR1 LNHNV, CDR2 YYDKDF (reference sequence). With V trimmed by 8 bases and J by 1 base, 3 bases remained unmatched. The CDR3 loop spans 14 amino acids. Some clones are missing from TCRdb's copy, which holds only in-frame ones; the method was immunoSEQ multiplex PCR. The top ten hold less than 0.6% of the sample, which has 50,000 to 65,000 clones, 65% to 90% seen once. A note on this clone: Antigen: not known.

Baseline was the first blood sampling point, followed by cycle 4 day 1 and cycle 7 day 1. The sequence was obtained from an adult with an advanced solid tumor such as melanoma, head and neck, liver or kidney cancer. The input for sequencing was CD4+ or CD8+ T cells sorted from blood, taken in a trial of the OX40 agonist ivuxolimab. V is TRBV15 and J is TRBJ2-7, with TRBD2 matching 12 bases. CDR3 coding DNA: TGTGCCACCTCCCTAGCGGGAGGGTCCTACGAGCAGTACTTC. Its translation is CATSLAGGSYEQYF.